This TCR beta chain was sequenced in a study of blood T cells in healthy people across ages. Study observations and caveats: Diversity of TCR beta correlated strongly with naive T cell percentage. Unsorted PBMCs blocked a conclusive comparison of naive and antigen-experienced cells.

There are 13 residues in the CDR3. Looked up from germline, CDR1 is SGHAT and CDR2 is FQNNGV. Primers used in a second PCR of roughly 6 to 11 cycles were a sample-barcoded 5' primer and a J-beta primer mix. Each TCR beta cDNA got a 12-nucleotide random molecular identifier. TCRdb fed the 5' RACE reads into MiXCR, producing one record per CDR3 protein. Here the sample spans approximately 1.5 million distinct CDR3 sequences, approximately 43% being singletons. This clonotype turned up a few times. Its specificity is unknown. The receptor was derived from a woman younger than 35 in good health. The sample was blood. V usage is TRBV11-2 and J usage is TRBJ2-5; D gene uncertain. The J call may be faulty, since TRBJ2-7 better matches the DNA end. The CDR3: CASRLQANYEQYF. In DNA, the CDR3 is TGTGCCAGCAGACTCCAAGCAAACTACGAGCAGTACTTC.